These 17 T cell receptor beta chains were sequenced from one sample in a study of graft-versus-host responses after intestinal transplantation. Assay: immunoSEQ multiplex PCR; the TCRdb copy retains only in-frame clones and omits some. The sample consists of over 65,000 clones, about nine tenths of them appearing once. This sample comprised PBMCs, obtained 98 days after intestinal transplantation. Source of these receptors: a human patient who received an intestinal transplant, so some T cells may come from the graft donor.

This clone was detected a few times. This sequence joins TRBV7-9 and TRBJ1-5, with a tentative D call TRBD1 (5 bases). From germline, CDR1 is SEHNR and CDR2 FQNEAQ (reference sequence). V lost 5 bases and J 1 base, leaving 15 bases between the germline ends. This CDR3 spans 16 amino acids. Here the CDR3 reads CASSLGTGLSNQPQHF. In DNA form, the CDR3 reads TGTGCCAGCAGCCTCGGGACCGGACTAAGCAATCAGCCCCAGCATTTT.

The chain joins TRBV4-2 to TRBJ2-2, with D perhaps TRBD2 (7 bases). The CDR3 has 13 residues. Trimming left V 6 bases short and J 5 bases short, with 10 bases between. CDR1 and CDR2 from the germline V gene are LGHNA and YNFKEQ. CDR3 amino acids: CASRRGGTGELFF. CDR3 nucleotides: TGTGCCAGCAGGAGGGGGGGGACCGGGGAGCTGTTTTTT.

The chain is built from TRBV6-5 and TRBJ1-3; D gene ambiguous. Trimming removed 2 bases at V and 0 bases at J, with 8 bases between. Germline assignment: CDR1 MNHEY and CDR2 SVGAGI. The CDR3 loop spans 15 amino acids. The CDR3 is CASSYALFSGNTIYF. CDR3 DNA sequence: TGTGCCAGCAGTTACGCCTTGTTCTCTGGAAACACCATATATTTT.

With respect to this clone: The same CDR3 can be traced to other DNA sequences in this sample. V and J are TRBV29-1 and TRBJ2-1; tentative D call: TRBD2 (6 bases). CDR3 length equals 14 residues. Germline V lookup: CDR1 SQVTM, CDR2 ANQGSEA. Between the trimmed V and J ends, which lost 7 bases and 9 bases, there was a span of 22 bases. The CDR3 reads CSGGSSRVGGEQFF. As DNA, the CDR3 is TGCAGCGGGGGGTCGAGTAGGGTGGGGGGTGAGCAGTTCTTC.

Only one count was recorded for this clone. The chain uses TRBV6-6 and TRBJ1-4, with 10 positions matching TRBD1. Germline CDR1 is MNHNY and CDR2 is SVGAGI (reference sequence). V lost 5 bases and J lost 6; bases outside the gene matches: 9. The CDR3 loop spans 16 amino acids. CDR3 DNA: TGTGCCAGCAGTCCAACTGGACAGGGGGAAGATGAAAAACTGTTTTTT. Its translation is CASSPTGQGEDEKLFF.

The chain couples TRBV28 to TRBJ2-3, with TRBD1 matching 10 bases. The CDR3 runs 15 residues. CDR1 and CDR2 (germline): MDHEN, SYDVKM. V dropped 6 bases and J dropped 6; count of bases not matched to a gene: 9. CDR3 region: CASRTGQGREDTQYF. For the CDR3, the DNA is TGTGCCAGCAGAACGGGACAGGGGCGGGAGGATACGCAGTATTTT. The full variable domain, completed using reference TRBV28 and TRBJ2-3, is DVKVTQSSRYLVKRTGEKVFLECVQDMDHENMFWYRQDPGLGLRLIYFSYDVKMKEKGDIPEGYSVSREKKERFSLILESASTNQTSMYLCASRTGQGREDTQYFGPGTRLTVL.

This sequence joins TRBV28 and TRBJ1-3, with a tentative D call TRBD1 (6 bases). The germline V gene encodes CDR1 MDHEN and CDR2 SYDVKM. The V and J ends lost 6 bases and 0 bases respectively, with 30 bases between them. CDR3 length: 21 residues. The CDR3 DNA sequence: TGTGCCAGCAGCATGCCTGGGGGTTTACAGGGAGTAGGTAACTCTGGAAACACCATATATTTT. Residues: CASSMPGGLQGVGNSGNTIYF. The whole variable domain, remainder taken from reference TRBV28 and TRBJ1-3, is DVKVTQSSRYLVKRTGEKVFLECVQDMDHENMFWYRQDPGLGLRLIYFSYDVKMKEKGDIPEGYSVSREKKERFSLILESASTNQTSMYLCASSMPGGLQGVGNSGNTIYFGEGSWLTVV.

The chain has TRBV6-1 and TRBJ1-1, with D perhaps matching TRBD1 (6 bases). V lost 5 bases to trimming and J lost 2 bases, with 15 bases between them. Germline V lookup: CDR1 MNHNS, CDR2 SASEGT. The CDR3 covers 15 residues. Here the CDR3 reads CASSLSTGLNTEAFF. The CDR3 region has the DNA TGTGCCAGCAGTCTGTCGACAGGACTTAACACTGAAGCTTTCTTT.

The chain joins TRBV7-9 to TRBJ2-3, with TRBD2 identical over 8 bases. This CDR3 is 16 amino acids long. Per the germline V gene, CDR1 is SEHNR and CDR2 is FQNEAQ (reference sequence). J was trimmed by 4 bases and V by 2 bases; bases with no gene match: 8. CDR3 sequence (DNA): TGTGCCAGCAGCTTAAACCTGGCGGGGGGCTCAGATACGCAGTATTTT. Translated, it gives CASSLNLAGGSDTQYF.

This clone turned up a few times. V and J are TRBV6-6 and TRBJ2-7; D not certain. V was cut by 0 bases and J by 0 bases, with 3 bases left in between. CDR3 length: 13 residues. In germline, CDR1 is MNHNY, CDR2 SVGAGI (reference sequence). The CDR3 sequence is CASSYSYSYEQYF. The CDR3, as DNA: TGTGCCAGCAGTTACTCGTACTCCTACGAGCAGTACTTC.

This chain uses TRBV13 with TRBJ1-1; D is uncertain. CDR1 and CDR2 (germline): PRHDT, FYEKMQ (reference sequence). This CDR3 has 14 residues. Trimming removed 2 bases from V and 4 bases from J, with 11 bases in between. CDR3 nucleotide sequence: TGTGCCAGCAGCTTATGGCAGGCCGGCACTGAAGCTTTCTTT. Its translation: CASSLWQAGTEAFF.

CDR3 nucleotide sequence: TGTGCCAGCAGTGGGACAGGGACAGATACGCAGTATTTT. Translation gives CASSGTGTDTQYF. This chain links TRBV6-1 with TRBJ2-3, with 8 bases identical to TRBD1. Germline CDR1 MNHNS, CDR2 SASEGT. V shed 4 bases and J 3 bases; nucleotides not matched to a gene: 0. The CDR3 covers 13 residues.

This chain links TRBV4-1 with TRBJ2-5; D possibly corresponds to TRBD1 (5 bases). The V gene's germline CDR1 is MGHRA and CDR2 YSYEKL. CDR3 length equals 14 residues. V was pared by 0 bases and J by 0 bases, with 5 bases between. CDR3 in DNA: TGCGCCAGCAGCCAAGAGACAGACCAAGAGACCCAGTACTTC. It specifies CASSQETDQETQYF.

This chain connects TRBV7-2 to TRBJ2-7, with D maybe TRBD2 (6 bases). The germline V gene encodes CDR1 SGHTA and CDR2 FQGNSA. The V end was cut by 6 bases, the J end by 2 bases, with 20 bases between. The CDR3 sequence is 16 residues long. CDR3 protein: CASRLANKANPYEQYF. CDR3 bases: TGTGCCAGCAGACTAGCAAATAAGGCAAATCCCTACGAGCAGTACTTC.

The rearrangement links TRBV6-1 to TRBJ2-7; D remains unclear. This CDR3 spans 12 amino acids. CDR1 is MNHNS and CDR2 is SASEGT in the germline V gene. V was trimmed by 2 bases and J by 3 bases, leaving 5 bases between them. In DNA form, the CDR3 reads TGTGCCAGCAGTGAAACGAGCTACGAGCAGTACTTC. Translation: CASSETSYEQYF.

This chain connects TRBV7-3 to TRBJ2-3; D is unresolved. With 4 bases removed from V and 0 bases from J, the gap between germline ends came to 5 bases. The CDR3 sequence is 13 residues long. From germline, CDR1 is SGHTA and CDR2 FQGTGA. The CDR3 DNA sequence: TGTGCCAGCAGCTCTTATAGCACAGATACGCAGTATTTT. This sequence encodes CASSSYSTDTQYF. The whole variable domain, remainder taken from reference TRBV7-3 and TRBJ2-3, is GAGVSQTPSNKVTEKGKYVELRCDPISGHTALYWYRQSLGQGPEFLIYFQGTGAADDSGLPNDRFFAVRPEGSVSTLKIQRTERGDSAVYLCASSSYSTDTQYFGPGTRLTVL.

The chain uses TRBV5-4 and TRBJ2-5; a possible D gene is TRBD2 (5 bases). The germline gives CDR1 SGHNT, CDR2 YYREEE (reference sequence). The ends were cut back, 0 bases at V and 4 bases at J, with 13 bases in the middle. The CDR3 runs to 15 residues. The CDR3 region has the DNA TGTGCCAGCAGCTTGGGCCTAGTCGGAGGAGAGACCCAGTACTTC. Translation: CASSLGLVGGETQYF.